These 28 T cell receptor beta chains originate from one sample sequenced in a study of CD8+ T cells in alopecia areata. Sequencing templates came from extracted RNA that was reverse transcribed into cDNA. TCRdb's copy holds only in-frame clones and misses some; the assay was immunoSEQ multiplex PCR. The table shows around 140,000 clones, with roughly half occurring only once. Sequences were derived from CD4+ T cells sorted from blood, sampled at week 0. The receptors shown here come from a human donor with alopecia areata.

Concerning this clone: An end of the junction does not agree with germline; a read error may underlie this. The V and J genes are TRBV10-3 and TRBJ1-1, with D possibly being TRBD1 (5 bases). The CDR3 spans 13 residues. The germline gives CDR1 ENHRY, CDR2 SYGVKD. CDR3 sequence reads: CAISVEGFTQAFF. Written as DNA, the CDR3 is TGTGCCATCAGTGTTGAGGGGTTCACTCAAGCTTTCTTT.

The V gene is TRBV30, the J gene TRBJ2-2, with D perhaps TRBD2 (5 bases). The germline V gene encodes CDR1 GTSNPN and CDR2 SVGIG (reference sequence). Trimming took off 2 bases at V and 7 bases at J, with 20 bases between the two ends. The CDR3 length is 16 residues. CDR3 amino acids: CAWSPLAGPRGGELFF. The CDR3 nucleotides are TGTGCCTGGAGTCCCTTAGCAGGTCCACGGGGCGGGGAGCTGTTTTTT.

In its sample, this clone was seen once. The chain employs TRBV30 and TRBJ2-3, with 10 bases fitting TRBD2. There are 13 residues in the CDR3. The germline CDR1 and CDR2 sequences are GTSNPN and SVGIG (reference sequence). The CDR3, as DNA: TGTGCGTCTAGCGGGAGAGCGACAGATACGCAGTATTTT. Amino acid sequence: CASSGRATDTQYF.

The V and J genes are TRBV7-9 and TRBJ1-1, with a tentative D call TRBD1 (5 bases). The ends were cut back, 5 bases at V and 2 bases at J, with 9 bases in the middle. The CDR3 runs to 13 residues. Germline CDR1 is SEHNR and CDR2 is FQNEAQ (reference sequence). The CDR3 region is CASSQGVNTEAFF. The CDR3 DNA reads as TGTGCCAGCAGCCAAGGGGTTAACACTGAAGCTTTCTTT.

This clone was detected a few times. V and J are TRBV7-2 and TRBJ2-2; 9 nucleotides align to TRBD1. Germline CDR1 reads SGHTA; CDR2 reads FQGNSA. Germline trimming cut 5 bases from V and 3 bases from J; bases unmatched to any gene: 4. This CDR3 comprises 15 residues. CDR3: CASSPQGAYTGELFF. CDR3 nucleotide sequence: TGTGCCAGCAGCCCACAGGGGGCTTACACCGGGGAGCTGTTTTTT.

The V gene is TRBV11-2, the J gene TRBJ2-5, with D perhaps being TRBD1 or TRBD2 (5 bases each). Germline V lookup: CDR1 SGHAT, CDR2 FQNNGV. CDR3 size: 15 residues. Trimming took off 4 bases at V and 2 bases at J, with 14 bases between the two ends. The CDR3 sequence is CASSSQRGRQETQYF. DNA for the CDR3: TGTGCCAGCAGCTCCCAGAGGGGACGGCAAGAGACCCAGTACTTC.

This chain connects TRBV7-2 to TRBJ2-3; D is uncertain. Germline values: CDR1 SGHTA, CDR2 FQGNSA. V was shortened by 1 base and J by 4 bases, with 9 bases between the two germline ends. The length of the CDR3 is 14 residues. The CDR3 sequence: CASSLDYTADTQYF. The CDR3 region has the DNA TGTGCCAGCAGCTTAGACTACACTGCAGATACGCAGTATTTT.

The genes are TRBV4-1 and TRBJ2-1, with TRBD2 matching 8 bases. The CDR3 runs to 15 residues. Germline-derived CDR1 and CDR2 are MGHRA and YSYEKL. V shed 4 bases, J shed 8 bases, and the junction held 10 bases outside the gene matches. CDR3 region: CASSRADGTRYEQFF. The CDR3 DNA reads TGCGCCAGCAGCCGTGCCGATGGGACTAGGTATGAGCAGTTCTTC.

The chain couples TRBV4-1 to TRBJ2-5; D may match TRBD1 or TRBD2 (5 bases each). This CDR3 is 15 amino acids long. The germline CDR1 and CDR2 sequences are MGHRA and YSYEKL. V lost 1 base and J lost 1, with 10 bases in between. In DNA, the CDR3 is TGCGCCAGCAGCCAAGTCGGGGCCACCCAAGAGACCCAGTACTTC. Translated, it gives CASSQVGATQETQYF.

The V gene is TRBV18, the J gene TRBJ1-2, with D tentatively TRBD1 (6 bases). Germline CDR1 and CDR2: KGHSH and LQKENI. Trimming pared 2 bases from V and 4 bases from J, leaving 14 bases between. The CDR3 spans 15 residues. The CDR3 loop reads CASSPVAQGPYGYTF. The DNA for the CDR3 is TGTGCCAGCTCACCAGTCGCACAGGGCCCCTATGGCTACACCTTC. Together with reference TRBV18 and TRBJ1-2, the CDR3 gives the full variable domain: NAGVMQNPRHLVRRRGQEARLRCSPMKGHSHVYWYRQLPEEGLKFMVYLQKENIIDESGMPKERFSAEFPKEGPSILRIQQVVRGDSAAYFCASSPVAQGPYGYTFGSGTRLTVV.

This chain uses TRBV30 with TRBJ2-5; D is undetermined. This CDR3 region has 10 residues. Trimming took 8 bases from V and 1 from J, leaving 5 bases between them. CDR1 and CDR2 (germline): GTSNPN, SVGIG (reference sequence). This CDR3 is CALLQETQYF. The CDR3, as DNA: TGTGCCCTGCTCCAAGAGACCCAGTACTTC.

This clone was detected a few times. The genes are TRBV7-3 and TRBJ1-2, with TRBD1 matching 9 bases. V dropped 3 bases and J dropped 4; count of bases not matched to a gene: 0. The CDR3 is made up of 13 amino acids. The germline V gene encodes CDR1 SGHTA and CDR2 FQGTGA. This chain's CDR3 is CASSLTGGYGYTF. Written as DNA, the CDR3 is TGTGCCAGCAGCTTGACAGGGGGCTATGGCTACACCTTC.

The chain has TRBV7-2 and TRBJ1-1, with unresolved D. The CDR3 contains 15 residues. Trimming stripped 5 bases from V and 4 bases from J, with 17 bases between. Germline CDR1 reads SGHTA; CDR2 reads FQGNSA. In nucleotides, the CDR3 is TGTGCCAGCAGCACAACCTCGATTGGGTCCACTGAAGCTTTCTTT. Translated, it gives CASSTTSIGSTEAFF. The whole variable domain, filled in from reference TRBV7-2 and TRBJ1-1, reads GAGVSQSPSNKVTEKGKDVELRCDPISGHTALYWYRQSLGQGLEFLIYFQGNSAPDKSGLPSDRFSAERTGGSVSTLTIQRTQQEDSAVYLCASSTTSIGSTEAFFGQGTRLTVV.

In nucleotides, the CDR3 is TGTGCCAGCAGCGAAAACAGGGTTGGCTACACCTTC. Translating it yields CASSENRVGYTF. The chain couples TRBV28 to TRBJ1-2, with D maybe TRBD1 (6 bases). Germline CDR1 is MDHEN and CDR2 is SYDVKM. CDR3 length equals 12 residues. Trimming left V 6 bases short and J 7 bases short, with 12 bases between.

The genes are TRBV29-1 and TRBJ2-1; 9 nucleotides agree with TRBD2. Germline V gene lookup returns CDR1 SQVTM and CDR2 ANQGSEA. The J segment lost 3 bases and the V segment lost 1 base, leaving 7 bases of the junction unmatched. The CDR3 sequence is 16 residues long. CDR3 sequence reads: CSVEGAGSGSYNEQFF. In DNA, the CDR3 is TGCAGCGTTGAAGGGGCGGGTAGCGGGAGCTACAATGAGCAGTTCTTC.

The chain couples TRBV30 to TRBJ1-1, with 7 bases lining up with TRBD1. This CDR3 has 13 amino acids. V trimming: 0 bases; J trimming: 4 bases; junction bases outside the gene matches: 2. Germline CDR1 reads GTSNPN; CDR2 reads SVGIG (reference sequence). CDR3 bases: TGTGCCTGGAGTGTACAGGGGATCACTGAAGCTTTCTTT. Amino acids: CAWSVQGITEAFF.

This sequence joins TRBV14 and TRBJ2-1, with D unclear. Germline V lookup: CDR1 SGHDN, CDR2 FVKESK. This CDR3 has 16 residues. Deletions cut 2 bases from V and 0 bases from J, with 11 bases between. The chain's CDR3 is CASSQLAPSSYNEQFF. CDR3 nucleotides: TGTGCCAGCAGCCAACTCGCTCCGAGCTCCTACAATGAGCAGTTCTTC.

This clone came up a few times. This chain connects TRBV4-3 to TRBJ2-7, with a possible D match to TRBD1 (6 bases). This CDR3 is built from 17 residues. Per germline, CDR1 LGHNA and CDR2 YSLEER. Trimming shortened V by 1 base and J by 3 bases, and 19 bases separated the two germline ends. CDR3 region: CASSQVNTGNTFYEQYF. In DNA form, the CDR3 reads TGCGCCAGCAGCCAAGTTAATACAGGGAATACATTCTACGAGCAGTACTTC.

This sequence joins TRBV4-1 and TRBJ2-3, with D possibly being TRBD1 (5 bases). This CDR3 is built from 14 residues. Germline values: CDR1 MGHRA, CDR2 YSYEKL. Deletions cut 0 bases from V and 1 base from J, with 5 bases between. The CDR3 here is CASSQDRGTDTQYF. CDR3 DNA: TGCGCCAGCAGCCAAGACAGGGGCACAGATACGCAGTATTTT.

The chain is built from TRBV5-1 and TRBJ2-7, with unresolved D. V was shortened by 2 bases and J by 3 bases, with 9 bases between the two germline ends. Germline V gene sequence: CDR1 SGHRS, CDR2 YFSETQ. CDR3 length equals 13 residues. The CDR3 protein is CASSLATHYEQYF. CDR3 nucleotide sequence: TGCGCCAGCAGCTTAGCCACGCACTACGAGCAGTACTTC.

The rearrangement links TRBV5-1 to TRBJ1-1, with D tentatively TRBD1 (6 bases). Germline CDR1 and CDR2: SGHRS and YFSETQ. The CDR3 covers 15 residues. Trimming left V 3 bases short and J 1 base short, with 13 bases between. The CDR3 coding sequence is TGCGCCAGCAGCTACCCGGACAGAACGAACACTGAAGCTTTCTTT. This encodes CASSYPDRTNTEAFF.

This clone was seen a single time. The chain combines TRBV30 with TRBJ1-2; 9 nucleotides match TRBD1. After removal of 3 bases from V and 9 bases from J, the junction contained 17 bases not matched to a gene. The germline gives CDR1 GTSNPN, CDR2 SVGIG (reference sequence). CDR3 length equals 16 residues. CDR3 in DNA: TGTGCCTGGAGAAAACCCCCGGGACAGGGAGGAATCAGCTACACCTTC. This sequence encodes CAWRKPPGQGGISYTF.

Only one count was recorded for this clone. The chain couples TRBV9 to TRBJ2-5; possible D gene TRBD2, 6 bases. V was trimmed by 2 bases and J by 1 base, leaving 12 bases between them. Germline CDR1 is SGDLS and CDR2 is YYNGEE. This CDR3 is 15 amino acids long. CDR3: CASSVSGHRQETQYF. The CDR3 region has the DNA TGTGCCAGCAGCGTCAGCGGGCACCGCCAAGAGACCCAGTACTTC.

This sequence joins TRBV20-1 and TRBJ2-1, with D perhaps matching TRBD2 (5 bases). With 8 bases removed from V and 5 bases from J, the gap between germline ends came to 10 bases. The CDR3 has 11 amino acids. CDR1 DFQATT and CDR2 SNEGSKA come from the germline V gene (reference sequence). The CDR3 spells CSSRDNNEQFF. CDR3 DNA sequence: TGCAGTTCGAGGGATAACAATGAGCAGTTCTTC.

This clone showed up just once. DNA for the CDR3: TGCGCCAGCAGCTTGGAATGGTCGGGCAACGAGCAGTACTTC. Translation gives CASSLEWSGNEQYF. The chain carries TRBV5-1 and TRBJ2-7, with D uncertain. V was cut by 0 bases and J by 5 bases, with 12 bases left in between. This CDR3 contains 14 residues. Looked up from germline, CDR1 is SGHRS and CDR2 is YFSETQ.

This clone was counted many times. The genes are TRBV27 and TRBJ1-1; unclear D gene. The CDR3 consists of 13 residues. Between the trimmed V and J ends, which lost 3 bases and 5 bases, there was a span of 10 bases. Germline values: CDR1 MNHEY, CDR2 SMNVEV (reference sequence). The CDR3 nucleotides are TGTGCCAGCAGTTTGACCCATTGGACTGAAGCTTTCTTT. Protein sequence: CASSLTHWTEAFF.

The rearrangement joins TRBV30 to TRBJ1-4; possible D gene TRBD1, 6 bases. The V end was cut by 3 bases, the J end by 7 bases, with 15 bases between. The germline V gene encodes CDR1 GTSNPN and CDR2 SVGIG (reference sequence). The CDR3 totals 14 residues. CDR3 in DNA: TGTGCCTGGAGAGAGGATGGGGGCGCTGAAAAACTGTTTTTT. Amino acid sequence: CAWREDGGAEKLFF.

The chain uses TRBV5-1 and TRBJ2-3, with a tentative D call TRBD1 (5 bases). The CDR3 spans 14 residues. V was cut by 4 bases and J by 4 bases, with 13 bases left in between. CDR1 and CDR2 (germline): SGHRS, YFSETQ. This chain's CDR3 is CASSMDTRSDTQYF. CDR3 nucleotide sequence: TGCGCCAGCAGCATGGACACGAGGTCAGATACGCAGTATTTT. The full variable domain, completed using reference TRBV5-1 and TRBJ2-3, is KAGVTQTPRYLIKTRGQQVTLSCSPISGHRSVSWYQQTPGQGLQFLFEYFSETQRNKGNFPGRFSGRQFSNSRSEMNVSTLELGDSALYLCASSMDTRSDTQYFGPGTRLTVL.